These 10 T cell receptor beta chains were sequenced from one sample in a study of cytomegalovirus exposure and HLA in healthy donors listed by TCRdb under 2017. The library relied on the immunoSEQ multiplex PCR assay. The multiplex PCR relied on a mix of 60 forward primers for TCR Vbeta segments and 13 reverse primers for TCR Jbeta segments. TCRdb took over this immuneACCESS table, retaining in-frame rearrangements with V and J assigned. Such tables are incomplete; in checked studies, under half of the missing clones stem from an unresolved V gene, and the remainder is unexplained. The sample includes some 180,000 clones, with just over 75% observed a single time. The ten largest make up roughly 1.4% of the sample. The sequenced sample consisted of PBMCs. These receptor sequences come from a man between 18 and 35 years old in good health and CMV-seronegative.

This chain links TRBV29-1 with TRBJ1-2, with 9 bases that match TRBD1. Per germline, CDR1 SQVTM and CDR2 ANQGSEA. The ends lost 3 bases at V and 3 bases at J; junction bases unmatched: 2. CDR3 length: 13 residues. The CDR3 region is CSVDDRGYYGYTF. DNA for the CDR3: TGCAGCGTTGACGACAGGGGGTACTATGGCTACACCTTC.

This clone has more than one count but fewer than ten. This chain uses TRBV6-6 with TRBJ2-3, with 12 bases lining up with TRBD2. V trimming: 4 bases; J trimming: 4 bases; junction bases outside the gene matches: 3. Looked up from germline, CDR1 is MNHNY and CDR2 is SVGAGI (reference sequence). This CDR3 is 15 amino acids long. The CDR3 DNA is TGTGCCAGCAGTTCTAGCGGGGGGGGCCCAGATACGCAGTATTTT. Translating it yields CASSSSGGGPDTQYF.

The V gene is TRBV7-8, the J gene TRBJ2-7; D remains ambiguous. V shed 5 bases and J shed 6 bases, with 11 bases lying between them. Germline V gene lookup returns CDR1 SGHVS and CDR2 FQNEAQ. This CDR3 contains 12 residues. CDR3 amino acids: CASSPHRSEQYF. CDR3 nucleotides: TGTGCCAGCAGCCCCCATCGGAGCGAGCAGTACTTC. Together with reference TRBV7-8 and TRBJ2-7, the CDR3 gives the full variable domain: GAGVSQSPRYKVAKRGQDVALRCDPISGHVSLFWYQQALGQGPEFLTYFQNEAQLDKSGLPSDRFFAERPEGSVSTLKIQRTQQEDSAVYLCASSPHRSEQYFGPGTRLTVT.

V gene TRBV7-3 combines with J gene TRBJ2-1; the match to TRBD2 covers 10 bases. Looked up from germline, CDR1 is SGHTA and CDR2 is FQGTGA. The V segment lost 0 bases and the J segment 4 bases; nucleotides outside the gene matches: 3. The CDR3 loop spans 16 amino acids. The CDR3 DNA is TGTGCCAGCAGCTTAACCAATAGCGGGAGGTACAATGAGCAGTTCTTC. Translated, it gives CASSLTNSGRYNEQFF.

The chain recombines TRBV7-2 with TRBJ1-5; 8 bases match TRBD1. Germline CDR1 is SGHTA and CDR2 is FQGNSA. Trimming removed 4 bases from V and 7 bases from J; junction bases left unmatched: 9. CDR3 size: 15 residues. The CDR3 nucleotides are TGTGCCAGCAGCTCCCAGGGGGCGGTAGGACAGCCCCAGCATTTT. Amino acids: CASSSQGAVGQPQHF.

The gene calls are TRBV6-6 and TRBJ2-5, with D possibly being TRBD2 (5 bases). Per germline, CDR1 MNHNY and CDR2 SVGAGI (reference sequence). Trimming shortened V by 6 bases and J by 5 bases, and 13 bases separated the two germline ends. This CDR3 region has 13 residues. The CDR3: CASRVDRGETQYF. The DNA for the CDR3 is TGTGCCAGCAGGGTGGACCGCGGGGAGACCCAGTACTTC.

The DNA for the CDR3 is TGTGCCAGCAGTTCGTCAGTCCTTGAGCCCCAGCATTTT. It codes for CASSSSVLEPQHF. The chain links TRBV6-6 to TRBJ1-5, with D uncertain. The V end was cut by 4 bases, the J end by 8 bases, with 12 bases between. The CDR3 spans 13 residues. The germline V gene has CDR1 MNHNY and CDR2 SVGAGI (reference sequence).

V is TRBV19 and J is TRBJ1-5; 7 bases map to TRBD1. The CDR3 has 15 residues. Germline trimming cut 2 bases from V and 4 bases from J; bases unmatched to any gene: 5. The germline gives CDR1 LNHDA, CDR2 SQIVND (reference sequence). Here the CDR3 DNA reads TGTGCCAGTAGTATACGGCCACAGGGGAATCAGCCCCAGCATTTT. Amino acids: CASSIRPQGNQPQHF.

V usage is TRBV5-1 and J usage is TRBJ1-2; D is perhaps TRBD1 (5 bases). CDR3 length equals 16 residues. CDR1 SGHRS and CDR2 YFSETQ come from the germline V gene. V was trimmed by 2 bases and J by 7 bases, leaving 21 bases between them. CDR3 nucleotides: TGCGCCAGCAGCTTAGATCCCATCCAGGGCCCGGGTGGCTACACCTTC. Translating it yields CASSLDPIQGPGGYTF.

CDR3 bases: TGCGCCAGCAGTCCTTACGAGCAGTACTTC. It encodes CASSPYEQYF. The rearrangement joins TRBV23-1 to TRBJ2-7; the D is unclear. TRBV23-1 is classed as an ORF, of uncertain function. V dropped 4 bases and J dropped 4 bases, with 2 bases sitting between them. CDR3 length equals 10 residues.